This entry lists 30 T cell receptor beta chains sequenced from one sample in a study of early T cells in non-severe SARS-CoV-2 infection. TCRdb used MiXCR to reprocess the 5' RACE reads, holding one entry per CDR3 protein. The data show about 50,000 distinct CDR3 sequences, less than 15% seen once. The sequenced sample consisted of whole blood. These receptors were taken from an adult who was a healthcare worker with PCR-confirmed SARS-CoV-2 infection or an uninfected control (not recorded which).

The rearrangement links TRBV29-1 to TRBJ2-3; TRBD2 is a possible D gene (6 bases). The CDR3 length is 14 residues. V gave up 4 bases and J gave up 1 base, with 12 bases separating them. Germline assignment: CDR1 SQVTM and CDR2 ANQGSEA. The CDR3 DNA is TGCAGCGTTGCCGCCGGCGGGGGCACAGATACGCAGTATTTT. The encoded protein is CSVAAGGGTDTQYF.

The chain links TRBV11-1 to TRBJ1-1; tentatively, D is TRBD1 (5 bases). Trimming took off 5 bases at V and 2 bases at J, with 12 bases between the two ends. Germline CDR1 reads SGHAT; CDR2 reads FQDESV (reference sequence). The CDR3 consists of 14 residues. The CDR3 DNA is TGTGCCAGCAGCCGTATGACAGCAAACACTGAAGCTTTCTTT. This translates into CASSRMTANTEAFF.

The sample holds many counts of this clonotype. This chain connects TRBV7-2 to TRBJ2-1, with 7 positions matching TRBD1. The CDR3 sequence is 16 residues long. Looked up from germline, CDR1 is SGHTA and CDR2 is FQGNSA. Trimming removed 5 bases from V and 7 bases from J; junction bases left unmatched: 14. The CDR3 region is CASSPRGTAPGNEQFF. The CDR3 nucleotides read TGTGCCAGCAGCCCGAGGGGGACAGCCCCGGGGAATGAGCAGTTCTTC. Using reference TRBV7-2 and TRBJ2-1 for the parts outside the CDR3, the full variable domain is GAGVSQSPSNKVTEKGKDVELRCDPISGHTALYWYRQSLGQGLEFLIYFQGNSAPDKSGLPSDRFSAERTGGSVSTLTIQRTQQEDSAVYLCASSPRGTAPGNEQFFGPGTRLTVL.

A few counts support this clonotype. This chain links TRBV2 with TRBJ2-2, with D hard to call. In germline, CDR1 is SNHLY, CDR2 FYNNEI. V was pared by 2 bases and J by 6 bases, with 10 bases between. The CDR3 has 14 residues. CDR3 in DNA: TGTGCCAGCAGTGAACGGTTTAACCCCGGGGAGCTGTTTTTT. This codes for CASSERFNPGELFF.

V and J are TRBV6-5 and TRBJ2-7; TRBD2 aligns across 8 bases. Germline V gene sequence: CDR1 MNHEY, CDR2 SVGAGI. With 5 bases clipped from V and 3 bases from J, the junction kept 15 bases outside the gene matches. This CDR3 spans 17 amino acids. CDR3 nucleotides: TGTGCCAGCAGTACCCCGAGTTGGAGCGGGAGTAGCTACGAGCAGTACTTC. It codes for CASSTPSWSGSSYEQYF.

This chain connects TRBV7-6 to TRBJ2-2; TRBD1 is a possible D gene (6 bases). Germline CDR1 reads SGHVS; CDR2 reads FNYEAQ. This CDR3 contains 12 residues. The V end was cut by 5 bases, the J end by 6 bases, with 7 bases between. The CDR3 loop is CASSQGPGELFF. Here the CDR3 DNA reads TGTGCCAGCAGCCAGGGGCCCGGGGAGCTGTTTTTT.

The chain combines TRBV5-1 with TRBJ2-1, with D perhaps matching TRBD2 (6 bases). V lost 0 bases, J lost 2 bases, and 12 bases lay in between. This CDR3 spans 16 amino acids. Germline CDR1 is SGHRS and CDR2 is YFSETQ. CDR3: CASSLASRGTYNEQFF. For the CDR3, the DNA is TGCGCCAGCAGCTTGGCGTCTCGGGGGACCTACAATGAGCAGTTCTTC.

This clonotype occurred many times. The rearrangement links TRBV29-1 to TRBJ2-1; a possible D gene is TRBD2 (6 bases). Germline loops: CDR1 SQVTM, CDR2 ANQGSEA. V lost 4 bases to trimming and J lost 6 bases, with 13 bases between them. The CDR3 is 13 amino acids. In DNA, the CDR3 is TGCAGCGTTGTGGAGGGCCCCGGCAATGAGCAGTTCTTC. This sequence encodes CSVVEGPGNEQFF.

Ten or more counts support this clonotype. V is TRBV7-2 and J is TRBJ2-5, with a weak D call TRBD1 (5 bases). CDR1 and CDR2 from the germline V gene are SGHTA and FQGNSA. The CDR3 covers 14 residues. Trimming shortened V by 3 bases and J by 0 bases, and 8 bases separated the two germline ends. Here the CDR3 reads CASSFDSHQETQYF. In DNA, the CDR3 is TGTGCCAGCAGCTTCGACAGCCACCAAGAGACCCAGTACTTC. Supplemented by reference TRBV7-2 and TRBJ2-5, the full variable domain reads GAGVSQSPSNKVTEKGKDVELRCDPISGHTALYWYRQSLGQGLEFLIYFQGNSAPDKSGLPSDRFSAERTGGSVSTLTIQRTQQEDSAVYLCASSFDSHQETQYFGPGTRLLVL.

This clonotype was seen at least ten times. This chain connects TRBV5-1 to TRBJ1-2; TRBD1 matches at 8 bases. Trimming took 6 bases from V and 2 from J; bases not matched to a gene: 6. Per the germline V gene, CDR1 is SGHRS and CDR2 is YFSETQ. The CDR3 is 14 residues long. CDR3 protein: CASTSDRGNYGYTF. The CDR3 nucleotides are TGCGCCAGCACCTCTGACAGGGGAAACTATGGCTACACCTTC.

This clonotype was observed many times. The CDR3 spells CATSAPSGTAAYQETQYF. The CDR3 DNA reads as TGTGCCACCAGTGCGCCTTCCGGGACAGCCGCGTACCAAGAGACCCAGTACTTC. The gene calls are TRBV24-1 and TRBJ2-5; the match to TRBD1 covers 7 bases. J lost 0 bases, V lost 5 bases, and 14 bases had no gene match. The CDR3 covers 18 residues. The germline gives CDR1 KGHDR, CDR2 SFDVKD.

V gene TRBV29-1 combines with J gene TRBJ2-1; D is ambiguous. The CDR3 runs to 16 residues. Germline-derived CDR1 and CDR2 are SQVTM and ANQGSEA. With 1 base removed from V and 3 bases from J, the gap between germline ends came to 16 bases. In nucleotides, the CDR3 is TGCAGCGTTGAAGGACCGCCGACCCTCTTCTACAATGAGCAGTTCTTC. Protein product: CSVEGPPTLFYNEQFF.

This clonotype was seen a few times. The J gene is TRBJ2-2, the V gene TRBV14; unclear D gene. This CDR3 is 14 amino acids long. V lost 3 bases to trimming and J lost 7 bases, with 12 bases between them. Germline CDR1 reads SGHDN; CDR2 reads FVKESK. The CDR3 DNA reads TGTGCCAGCAGCCAGTTGCTGGCCGGCGGGGAGCTGTTTTTT. Translated, it gives CASSQLLAGGELFF.

This clonotype was counted many times. CDR3 coding DNA: TGTGCCAGCAGTTTTCCCCTCGACCGGGACAGGGGGGGACAGCCCCAGCATTTT. Translating gives CASSFPLDRDRGGQPQHF. V gene TRBV28 combines with J gene TRBJ1-5; 11 nucleotides agree with TRBD1. This CDR3 comprises 18 residues. Germline CDR1 and CDR2: MDHEN and SYDVKM. The J segment lost 7 bases and the V segment lost 3 bases, leaving 14 bases of the junction unmatched.

This clonotype was picked up a small number of times. The rearrangement links TRBV4-1 to TRBJ2-1, with 9 bases that match TRBD1. V lost 4 bases to trimming and J lost 5 bases; unmatched junction nucleotides: 3. Germline CDR1 MGHRA, CDR2 YSYEKL. The CDR3 spans 14 residues. The CDR3 region is CASSLRQGDNEQFF. The DNA for the CDR3 is TGCGCCAGCAGCCTAAGACAGGGGGACAATGAGCAGTTCTTC.

The table lists this clonotype with many counts. The chain has TRBV12-3 or TRBV12-4 and TRBJ1-3; D unclear. This CDR3 has 12 amino acids. Trimming stripped 2 bases from V and 7 bases from J, with 6 bases between. Here the CDR3 DNA reads TGTGCCAGCAGTTTAACGGATAACACCATATATTTT. This translates into CASSLTDNTIYF.

This clonotype was counted ten times or more. V is TRBV20-1 and J is TRBJ1-1; 9 bases align to TRBD1. The CDR3 spans 15 residues. Germline V gives CDR1 DFQATT, CDR2 SNEGSKA (reference sequence). V was pared by 4 bases and J by 5 bases, with 11 bases of the junction left unmatched. Written as DNA, the CDR3 is TGCAGTGCTAACAGGGGGCCCCTCTTAGGGACTGAAGCTTTCTTT. Residues: CSANRGPLLGTEAFF.

This clonotype was observed at least ten times. The chain joins TRBV9 to TRBJ2-3; D unclear. Germline lookup yields CDR1 SGDLS and CDR2 YYNGEE. V was clipped by 4 bases and J by 2 bases, with 17 bases between them. The CDR3 runs 16 residues. The CDR3 loop reads CASSTGSSWFTDTQYF. The CDR3 bases are TGTGCCAGCAGCACCGGATCTAGTTGGTTCACAGATACGCAGTATTTT. The entire variable domain, with the rest obtained from reference TRBV9 and TRBJ2-3, is as follows: DSGVTQTPKHLITATGQRVTLRCSPRSGDLSVYWYQQSLDQGLQFLIQYYNGEERAKGNILERFSAQQFPDLHSELNLSSLELGDSALYFCASSTGSSWFTDTQYFGPGTRLTVL.

The sample holds many counts of this clonotype. This sequence joins TRBV3-1 and TRBJ2-7, with D uncertain. The CDR3 loop spans 13 amino acids. Germline assignment: CDR1 LGHDT and CDR2 YNNKEL (reference sequence). V shed 0 bases and J shed 3 bases, with 6 bases lying between them. The CDR3 DNA sequence: TGTGCCAGCAGCCAAGAGGGTGTCTACGAGCAGTACTTC. Translating gives CASSQEGVYEQYF.

The chain combines TRBV20-1 with TRBJ1-6; a possible D gene is TRBD1 (6 bases). CDR1 DFQATT and CDR2 SNEGSKA come from the germline V gene (reference sequence). V dropped 5 bases and J dropped 7 bases, with 9 bases sitting between them. This CDR3 is built from 12 residues. In DNA, the CDR3 is TGCAGTGCTCCGGACAGAAATTCACCCCTCCACTTT. Translation gives CSAPDRNSPLHF.

This clonotype occurred once. A much larger clone sits a single nucleotide away, making a read error possible. The rearrangement links TRBV6-5 to TRBJ2-2; a possible D gene is TRBD2 (6 bases). The CDR3 contains 15 residues. The V gene's germline CDR1 is MNHEY and CDR2 SVGAGI. CDR3 nucleotides: TGTGCCAGCAGTTACTCGCGGGGAGCCACCGGGGAGCTGTATTTT. Its protein is CASSYSRGATGELYF.

The chain has TRBV25-1 and TRBJ2-7; D call uncertain. Trimming pared 3 bases from V and 0 bases from J, leaving 6 bases between. CDR3 length equals 13 residues. Germline CDR1 and CDR2: MGHDK and SYGVNS. Here the CDR3 DNA reads TGTGCCAGCAGTGAGGGGATCTCCTACGAGCAGTACTTC. This gives the protein CASSEGISYEQYF.

The chain uses TRBV29-1 and TRBJ2-5; D may be TRBD2 (5 bases). Germline CDR1 SQVTM, CDR2 ANQGSEA. The CDR3 is 12 amino acids. Trimming cost V 7 bases and J 2 bases, with 11 bases left between them. CDR3 DNA: TGCAGCGGCCAGCGGTATCAAGAGACCCAGTACTTC. This sequence encodes CSGQRYQETQYF.

The genes are TRBV11-3 and TRBJ2-7; TRBD1 is a possible D gene (5 bases). The CDR3 runs 16 residues. The germline gives CDR1 SGHNT, CDR2 YENEEA. V was trimmed by 1 base and J by 6 bases, leaving 19 bases between them. Written as DNA, the CDR3 is TGTGCCAGCAGCTTAGGGGGTTCTCTAGGGGTCTCCGAGCAGTACTTC. It encodes CASSLGGSLGVSEQYF.

This clonotype was observed a few times. This chain joins TRBV18 and TRBJ1-5, with D perhaps TRBD1 (6 bases). V was trimmed by 3 bases and J by 0 bases, leaving 12 bases between them. The CDR3 contains 16 residues. Germline V lookup: CDR1 KGHSH, CDR2 LQKENI. The CDR3 bases are TGTGCCAGCTCACCCGTAGGACAGATTAGCAATCAGCCCCAGCATTTT. Encoded protein: CASSPVGQISNQPQHF. The variable domain in full, completed from reference TRBV18 and TRBJ1-5, reads NAGVMQNPRHLVRRRGQEARLRCSPMKGHSHVYWYRQLPEEGLKFMVYLQKENIIDESGMPKERFSAEFPKEGPSILRIQQVVRGDSAAYFCASSPVGQISNQPQHFGDGTRLSIL.

This clonotype was counted ten times or more. The chain couples TRBV9 to TRBJ1-4, with 9 positions matching TRBD1. Germline assignment: CDR1 SGDLS and CDR2 YYNGEE. V shed 4 bases, J shed 8 bases, and the junction held 9 bases outside the gene matches. This CDR3 is built from 15 residues. The CDR3, as DNA: TGTGCCAGCAGCCTCTCCGGGACAGGGACAGAAAAACTGTTTTTT. Translation gives CASSLSGTGTEKLFF.

There are many counts of this clonotype. V gene TRBV28 combines with J gene TRBJ2-3; D is undetermined. Trimming cost V 5 bases and J 2 bases, with 11 bases left between them. The CDR3 has 14 amino acids. Germline V gene data show CDR1 as MDHEN and CDR2 as SYDVKM. The DNA for the CDR3 is TGTGCCAGCAGTCCGACATTTTCCACAGATACGCAGTATTTT. It translates to CASSPTFSTDTQYF.

This clonotype was observed many times. This chain joins TRBV10-3 and TRBJ2-3, with D uncertain. The germline V and J ends were trimmed by 11 bases and 3 bases, with 12 bases remaining between them. CDR3 length: 12 amino acids. Germline CDR1 and CDR2: ENHRY and SYGVKD. This CDR3 is CAVGRATDTQYF. DNA for the CDR3: TGTGCCGTGGGAAGGGCGACAGATACGCAGTATTTT.

In its sample, this clonotype was seen a few times. CDR3: CASSPNLAGAVNEQFF. The CDR3 DNA reads TGTGCCAGCAGCCCCAACCTAGCGGGAGCGGTCAATGAGCAGTTCTTC. The chain employs TRBV7-9 and TRBJ2-1, with TRBD2 matching 10 bases. With 5 bases clipped from V and 6 bases from J, the junction kept 10 bases outside the gene matches. The CDR3 covers 16 residues. Per the germline V gene, CDR1 is SEHNR and CDR2 is FQNEAQ (reference sequence).

This clonotype was seen ten or more times. CDR3 region: CASSPGLATTDTQYF. CDR3 nucleotides: TGTGCCAGCAGTCCGGGACTAGCGACTACAGATACGCAGTATTTT. The chain uses TRBV6-6 and TRBJ2-3, with 10 bases that match TRBD2. This CDR3 spans 15 amino acids. From germline, CDR1 is MNHNY and CDR2 SVGAGI (reference sequence). After removal of 5 bases from V and 3 bases from J, the junction contained 5 bases not matched to a gene.